The 24 T cell receptor beta chains below come from one sample, sequenced in a study of cytomegalovirus exposure and HLA in healthy donors. Amplification used 60 Vbeta primers and 13 Jbeta primers. Sequencing was performed with immunoSEQ multiplex PCR; in TCRdb, only in-frame clones are kept and a portion is missing. In the table there are roughly 160,000 clones, approximately 80% of which are singletons. Sequencing was performed on PBMCs. These receptors came from a woman aged 25 to 39 in good health and CMV-seronegative.

The rearrangement uses TRBV13 and TRBJ1-5, with 7 bases lining up with TRBD1. CDR3 size: 15 residues. V gave up 2 bases and J gave up 4 bases; unmatched junction bases: 5. Germline V gene lookup returns CDR1 PRHDT and CDR2 FYEKMQ (reference sequence). The CDR3 DNA is TGTGCCAGCAGCTTACAAAGGGGGCCGAATCAGCCCCAGCATTTT. Its protein is CASSLQRGPNQPQHF. The entire variable domain, with the rest obtained from reference TRBV13 and TRBJ1-5, is as follows: AAGVIQSPRHLIKEKRETATLKCYPIPRHDTVYWYQQGPGQDPQFLISFYEKMQSDKGSIPDRFSAQQFSDYHSELNMSSLELGDSALYFCASSLQRGPNQPQHFGDGTRLSIL.

The chain is built from TRBV28 and TRBJ1-5; 7 bases match TRBD1. This CDR3 is built from 17 residues. Germline V gene data show CDR1 as MDHEN and CDR2 as SYDVKM. V was pared by 2 bases and J by 0 bases, with 7 bases of the junction left unmatched. Here the CDR3 reads CASSLPQGEYSNQPQHF. Here the CDR3 DNA reads TGTGCCAGCAGTTTACCCCAGGGGGAATATAGCAATCAGCCCCAGCATTTT.

This chain joins TRBV4-2 and TRBJ1-2; weak D call: TRBD1 (5 bases). The CDR3 runs 15 residues. Germline values: CDR1 LGHNA, CDR2 YNFKEQ. Trimming removed 0 bases from V and 7 bases from J, with 15 bases in between. CDR3 sequence (DNA): TGTGCCAGCAGCCAAGAGACACAGGTAGGAAGTGGCTACACCTTC. It translates to CASSQETQVGSGYTF.

The chain employs TRBV28 and TRBJ2-7; 9 positions agree with TRBD2. The CDR3 loop spans 15 amino acids. Germline V gene data show CDR1 as MDHEN and CDR2 as SYDVKM. V dropped 5 bases and J dropped 1; count of bases not matched to a gene: 6. The CDR3, as DNA: TGTGCCAGCAGTGTCCTTCTAGCGGGGTCCTACGAGCAGTACTTC. Its protein product is CASSVLLAGSYEQYF.

This chain connects TRBV7-9 to TRBJ1-4, with D tentatively TRBD1 (5 bases). The germline V gene has CDR1 SEHNR and CDR2 FQNEAQ (reference sequence). Trimming pared 5 bases from V and 5 bases from J, leaving 15 bases between. This CDR3 has 15 residues. This CDR3 reads CASSAYRLSNEKLFF. In DNA form, the CDR3 reads TGTGCCAGCAGCGCCTACAGGCTAAGCAATGAAAAACTGTTTTTT.

The rearrangement links TRBV25-1 to TRBJ2-2, with D possibly TRBD2 on 5 matching bases. Trimming removed 0 bases at V and 5 bases at J, with 13 bases between. Germline V gives CDR1 MGHDK, CDR2 SYGVNS. This CDR3 has 16 residues. The CDR3 spells CASSEYHGSGTGELFF. The CDR3 coding sequence is TGTGCCAGCAGTGAATATCACGGATCGGGGACCGGGGAGCTGTTTTTT. The complete variable domain, with remaining parts taken from reference TRBV25-1 and TRBJ2-2, reads EADIYQTPRYLVIGTGKKITLECSQTMGHDKMYWYQQDPGMELHLIHYSYGVNSTEKGDLSSESTVSRIRTEHFPLTLESARPSHTSQYLCASSEYHGSGTGELFFGEGSRLTVL.

This chain uses TRBV9 with TRBJ2-5, with 10 bases identical to TRBD1. J lost 2 bases, V lost 2 bases, and 6 bases had no gene match. Germline CDR1 reads SGDLS; CDR2 reads YYNGEE. This CDR3 has 16 residues. This chain's CDR3 is CASSVGTGAIQETQYF. Here the CDR3 DNA reads TGTGCCAGCAGCGTGGGGACAGGGGCGATACAAGAGACCCAGTACTTC. The entire variable domain, with the rest obtained from reference TRBV9 and TRBJ2-5, is as follows: DSGVTQTPKHLITATGQRVTLRCSPRSGDLSVYWYQQSLDQGLQFLIQYYNGEERAKGNILERFSAQQFPDLHSELNLSSLELGDSALYFCASSVGTGAIQETQYFGPGTRLLVL.

This clone was seen a single time. V gene TRBV29-1 combines with J gene TRBJ2-7; D is perhaps TRBD2 (5 bases). This CDR3 has 13 residues. V was trimmed by 2 bases and J by 3 bases, leaving 11 bases between them. Germline V gene data show CDR1 as SQVTM and CDR2 as ANQGSEA. This CDR3 is CSVEMRAGYEQYF. The CDR3 coding sequence is TGCAGCGTTGAAATGCGGGCCGGCTACGAGCAGTACTTC.

V gene TRBV7-2 combines with J gene TRBJ2-1; TRBD2 matches at 7 bases. The V gene end was trimmed by 4 bases and the J gene end by 0 bases; junction bases not matched to a gene: 3. This CDR3 has 15 residues. Germline assignment: CDR1 SGHTA and CDR2 FQGNSA. The CDR3, as DNA: TGTGCCAGCAGCTCCCTAGCGGTCTCCTACAATGAGCAGTTCTTC. Encoded protein: CASSSLAVSYNEQFF. Full variable domain (rest looked up from reference TRBV7-2 and TRBJ2-1): GAGVSQSPSNKVTEKGKDVELRCDPISGHTALYWYRQSLGQGLEFLIYFQGNSAPDKSGLPSDRFSAERTGGSVSTLTIQRTQQEDSAVYLCASSSLAVSYNEQFFGPGTRLTVL.

This chain connects TRBV9 to TRBJ2-5; 9 bases align to TRBD2. Trimming cost V 3 bases and J 3 bases; bases outside gene matches: 9. Per the germline V gene, CDR1 is SGDLS and CDR2 is YYNGEE. This CDR3 is 16 amino acids long. CDR3 loop: CASSADGGGAEETQYF. CDR3 sequence (DNA): TGTGCCAGCAGCGCCGATGGCGGGGGGGCTGAAGAGACCCAGTACTTC. Full variable domain (missing parts from reference TRBV9 and TRBJ2-5): DSGVTQTPKHLITATGQRVTLRCSPRSGDLSVYWYQQSLDQGLQFLIQYYNGEERAKGNILERFSAQQFPDLHSELNLSSLELGDSALYFCASSADGGGAEETQYFGPGTRLLVL.

The J gene is TRBJ2-1, the V gene TRBV19; 10 bases align to TRBD2. Germline CDR1 is LNHDA and CDR2 is SQIVND (reference sequence). The CDR3 extends over 15 amino acids. With V trimmed by 7 bases and J by 7 bases, 10 bases remained unmatched. CDR3 residues: CASKIPGLARNEQFF. Written as DNA, the CDR3 is TGTGCCAGTAAGATCCCGGGACTAGCGAGAAATGAGCAGTTCTTC.

This rearrangement joins TRBV27 to TRBJ2-3; 8 bases map to TRBD2. The CDR3 runs to 15 residues. Germline V gene data show CDR1 as MNHEY and CDR2 as SMNVEV (reference sequence). With 7 bases clipped from V and 3 bases from J, the junction kept 9 bases outside the gene matches. The CDR3 loop is CASTAGRAWTDTQYF. The CDR3 DNA reads TGTGCCAGCACTGCCGGGAGGGCCTGGACAGATACGCAGTATTTT.

The CDR3 sequence: CASSRNTEAFF. CDR3 nucleotide sequence: TGTGCCAGCAGCCGGAACACTGAAGCTTTCTTT. The chain joins TRBV6-9 to TRBJ1-1; D gene ambiguous. Trimming took off 6 bases at V and 1 base at J, with 3 bases between the two ends. Per the germline V gene, CDR1 is MNHGY and CDR2 is SVAAGI. CDR3 length: 11 residues.

This sequence joins TRBV19 and TRBJ2-3, with 10 bases identical to TRBD2. The CDR3 consists of 16 residues. In germline, CDR1 is LNHDA, CDR2 SQIVND (reference sequence). V shed 5 bases, J shed 0 bases, and the junction held 5 bases outside the gene matches. This CDR3 is CASSSLAGASTDTQYF. CDR3 nucleotide sequence: TGTGCCAGTAGTTCGCTAGCGGGGGCGAGCACAGATACGCAGTATTTT.

V and J are TRBV7-6 and TRBJ2-1; D is perhaps TRBD2 (6 bases). V lost 0 bases and J lost 11, with 17 bases in between. CDR3 size: 15 residues. Germline lookup yields CDR1 SGHVS and CDR2 FNYEAQ. CDR3 DNA: TGTGCCAGCAGCTTAGCCGGGCCTACTCGGGGGAAGCAGTTCTTC. This encodes CASSLAGPTRGKQFF.

The chain couples TRBV27 to TRBJ2-7, with D perhaps matching TRBD2 (6 bases). The V and J ends lost 3 bases and 4 bases respectively, with 16 bases between them. CDR1 and CDR2 (germline): MNHEY, SMNVEV (reference sequence). The CDR3 is 15 amino acids. CDR3 DNA sequence: TGTGCCAGCAGTTTGGGAGGTGCCCTTGGTTACGAGCAGTACTTC. Translation gives CASSLGGALGYEQYF.

This sequence joins TRBV11-3 and TRBJ1-1; 7 bases align to TRBD1. Trimming cost V 4 bases and J 1 base; bases outside gene matches: 6. Germline assignment: CDR1 SGHNT and CDR2 YENEEA. The CDR3 covers 15 residues. CDR3 amino acids: CASSSSGGTNTEAFF. The CDR3 coding sequence is TGTGCCAGCAGCTCCTCAGGGGGGACGAACACTGAAGCTTTCTTT.

The chain is built from TRBV28 and TRBJ2-4; 9 bases line up with TRBD1. Germline V lookup: CDR1 MDHEN, CDR2 SYDVKM. J was trimmed by 13 bases and V by 5 bases; bases with no gene match: 12. The CDR3 is made up of 14 amino acids. The chain's CDR3 is CASSGGQGTVLQYF. In nucleotides, the CDR3 is TGTGCCAGCAGTGGCGGACAGGGGACGGTCTTGCAGTACTTC.

This clone showed up just a few times. This chain links TRBV7-6 with TRBJ2-7; 7 bases fit TRBD1. Germline loops: CDR1 SGHVS, CDR2 FNYEAQ. The CDR3 length is 13 residues. V lost 3 bases and J lost 3; bases outside the gene matches: 2. The CDR3 reads CASSFGTVYEQYF. CDR3 nucleotides: TGTGCCAGCAGCTTTGGGACAGTCTACGAGCAGTACTTC. The full variable domain, its missing parts supplied by reference TRBV7-6 and TRBJ2-7, is GAGVSQSPRYKVTKRGQDVALRCDPISGHVSLYWYRQALGQGPEFLTYFNYEAQQDKSGLPNDRFSAERPEGSISTLTIQRTEQRDSAMYRCASSFGTVYEQYFGPGTRLTVT.

This chain joins TRBV4-3 and TRBJ1-2; 7 bases are shared with TRBD1. Per the germline V gene, CDR1 is LGHNA and CDR2 is YSLEER. V lost 0 bases and J lost 2; bases outside the gene matches: 15. The CDR3 loop spans 19 amino acids. CDR3 DNA: TGCGCCAGCAGCCAAGAGGCAGGGGGAGAAGAGTTGGGGAACTATGGCTACACCTTC. It is translated as CASSQEAGGEELGNYGYTF.

The gene calls are TRBV9 and TRBJ2-3; 7 bases match TRBD2. Germline CDR1 reads SGDLS; CDR2 reads YYNGEE. Trimming cost V 4 bases and J 2 bases; bases outside gene matches: 4. The CDR3 runs to 14 residues. In DNA, the CDR3 is TGTGCCAGCAGCCTAGCGGTAGTCACAGATACGCAGTATTTT. Translation gives CASSLAVVTDTQYF.

This clone has only one observation. V and J are TRBV19 and TRBJ1-4; 8 bases align to TRBD1. V was clipped by 5 bases and J by 7 bases; unmatched bases: 9. There are 15 residues in the CDR3. Germline values: CDR1 LNHDA, CDR2 SQIVND (reference sequence). CDR3 DNA sequence: TGTGCCAGTAGTTTGAACAGGGGGGCTGGTGAAAAACTGTTTTTT. Protein product: CASSLNRGAGEKLFF.

The chain recombines TRBV18 with TRBJ2-2; 11 positions agree with TRBD2. The CDR3 loop spans 16 amino acids. J lost 4 bases, V lost 1 base, and 2 bases had no gene match. From germline, CDR1 is KGHSH and CDR2 LQKENI. The CDR3 here is CASSPRGTSGTGELFF. The CDR3 DNA reads TGTGCCAGCTCACCACGCGGGACTAGCGGCACCGGGGAGCTGTTTTTT.

The genes are TRBV11-2 and TRBJ2-1; possible D gene TRBD2, 6 bases. Trimming stripped 1 base from V and 10 bases from J, with 8 bases between. The CDR3 length is 12 residues. Germline assignment: CDR1 SGHAT and CDR2 FQNNGV. CDR3 DNA: TGTGCCAGCAGCTTAGGGGGGGAGGAGCAGTTCTTC. Residues: CASSLGGEEQFF.